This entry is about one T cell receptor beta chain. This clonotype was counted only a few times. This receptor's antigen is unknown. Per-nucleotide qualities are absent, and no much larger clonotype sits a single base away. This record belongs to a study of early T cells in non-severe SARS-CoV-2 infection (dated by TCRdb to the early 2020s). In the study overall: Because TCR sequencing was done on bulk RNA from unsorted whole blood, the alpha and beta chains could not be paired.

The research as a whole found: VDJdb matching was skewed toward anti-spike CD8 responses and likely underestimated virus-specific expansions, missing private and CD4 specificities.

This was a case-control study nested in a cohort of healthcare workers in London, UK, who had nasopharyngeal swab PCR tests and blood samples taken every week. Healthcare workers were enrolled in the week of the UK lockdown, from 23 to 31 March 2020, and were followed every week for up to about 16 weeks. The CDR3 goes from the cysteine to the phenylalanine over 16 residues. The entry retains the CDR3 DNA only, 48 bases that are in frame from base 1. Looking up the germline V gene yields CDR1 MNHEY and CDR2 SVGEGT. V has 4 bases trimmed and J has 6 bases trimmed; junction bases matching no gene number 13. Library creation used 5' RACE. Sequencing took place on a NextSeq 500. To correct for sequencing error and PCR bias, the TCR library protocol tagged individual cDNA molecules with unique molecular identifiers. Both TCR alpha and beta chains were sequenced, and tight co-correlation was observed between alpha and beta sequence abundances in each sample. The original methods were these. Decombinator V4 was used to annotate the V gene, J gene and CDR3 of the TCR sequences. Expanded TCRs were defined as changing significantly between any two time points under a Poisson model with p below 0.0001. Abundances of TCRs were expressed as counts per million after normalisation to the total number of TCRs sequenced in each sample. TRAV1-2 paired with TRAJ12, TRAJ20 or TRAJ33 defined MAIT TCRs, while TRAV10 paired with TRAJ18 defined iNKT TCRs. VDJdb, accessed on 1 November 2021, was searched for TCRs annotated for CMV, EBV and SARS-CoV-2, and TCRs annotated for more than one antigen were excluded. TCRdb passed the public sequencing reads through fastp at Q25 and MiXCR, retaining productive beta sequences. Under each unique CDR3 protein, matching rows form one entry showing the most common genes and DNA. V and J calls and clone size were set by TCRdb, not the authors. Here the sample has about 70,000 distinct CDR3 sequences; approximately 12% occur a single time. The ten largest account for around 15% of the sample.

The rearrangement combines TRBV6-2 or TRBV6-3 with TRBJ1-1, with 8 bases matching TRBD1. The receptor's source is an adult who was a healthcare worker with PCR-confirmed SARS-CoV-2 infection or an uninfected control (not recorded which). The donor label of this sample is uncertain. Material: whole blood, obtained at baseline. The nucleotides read TGTGCCAGCAGTTCTCTCCAGGGGGCCCGGTCCCCTGAAGCTTTCTTT. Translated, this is CASSSLQGARSPEAFF.